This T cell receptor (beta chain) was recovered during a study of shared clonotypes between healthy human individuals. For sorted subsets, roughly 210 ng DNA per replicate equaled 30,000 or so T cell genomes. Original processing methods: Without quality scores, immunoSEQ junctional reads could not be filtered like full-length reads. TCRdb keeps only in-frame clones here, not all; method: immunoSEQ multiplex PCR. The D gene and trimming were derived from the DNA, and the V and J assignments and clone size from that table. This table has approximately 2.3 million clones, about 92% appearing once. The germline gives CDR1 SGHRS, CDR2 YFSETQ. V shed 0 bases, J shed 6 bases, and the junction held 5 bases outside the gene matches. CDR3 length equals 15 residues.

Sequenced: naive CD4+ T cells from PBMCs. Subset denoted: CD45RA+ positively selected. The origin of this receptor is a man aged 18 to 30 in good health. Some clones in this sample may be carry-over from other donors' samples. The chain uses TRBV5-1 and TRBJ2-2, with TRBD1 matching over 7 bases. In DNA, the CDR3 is TGCGCCAGCAGCTTGGTGTCAGGGGGAGCCGGGGAGCTGTTTTTT. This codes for CASSLVSGGAGELFF.